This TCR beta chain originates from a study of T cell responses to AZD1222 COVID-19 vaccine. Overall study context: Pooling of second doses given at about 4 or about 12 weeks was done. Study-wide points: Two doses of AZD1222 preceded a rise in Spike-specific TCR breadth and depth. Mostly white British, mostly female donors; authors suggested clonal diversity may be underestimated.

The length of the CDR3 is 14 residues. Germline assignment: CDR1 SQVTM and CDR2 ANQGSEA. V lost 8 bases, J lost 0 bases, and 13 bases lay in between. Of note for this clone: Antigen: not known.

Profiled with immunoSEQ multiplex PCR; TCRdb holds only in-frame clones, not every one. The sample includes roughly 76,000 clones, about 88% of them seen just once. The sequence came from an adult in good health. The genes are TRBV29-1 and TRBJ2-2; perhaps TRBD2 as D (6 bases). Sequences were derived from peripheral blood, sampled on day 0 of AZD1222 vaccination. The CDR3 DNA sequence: TGCAGCTCGTCAGCGGGCGCGAACACCGGGGAGCTGTTTTTT. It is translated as CSSSAGANTGELFF.